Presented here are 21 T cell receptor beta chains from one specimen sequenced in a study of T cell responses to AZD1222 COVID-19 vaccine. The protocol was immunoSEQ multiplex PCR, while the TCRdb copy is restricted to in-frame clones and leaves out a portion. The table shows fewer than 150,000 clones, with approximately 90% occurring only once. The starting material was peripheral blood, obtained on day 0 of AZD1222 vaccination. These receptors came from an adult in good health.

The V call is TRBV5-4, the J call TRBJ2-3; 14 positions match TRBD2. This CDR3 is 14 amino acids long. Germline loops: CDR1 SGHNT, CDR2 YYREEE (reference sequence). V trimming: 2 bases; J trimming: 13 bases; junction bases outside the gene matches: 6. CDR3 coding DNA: TGTGCCAGCAGCTTTAGACTAGCGGGAGGGGAAGAGTATTTT. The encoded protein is CASSFRLAGGEEYF.

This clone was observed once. CDR3 in amino acids: CASTPRVGNQPQHF. The CDR3 nucleotides read TGTGCCAGCACCCCCAGGGTCGGGAATCAGCCCCAGCATTTT. The chain has TRBV3-1 (or the pseudogene TRBV3-2) and TRBJ1-5; the D gene is possibly TRBD1 (5 bases). CDR3 length: 14 residues. The germline gives CDR1 LGHDT, CDR2 YNNKEL (reference sequence). Between the trimmed V and J ends, which lost 7 bases and 4 bases, there was a span of 14 bases.

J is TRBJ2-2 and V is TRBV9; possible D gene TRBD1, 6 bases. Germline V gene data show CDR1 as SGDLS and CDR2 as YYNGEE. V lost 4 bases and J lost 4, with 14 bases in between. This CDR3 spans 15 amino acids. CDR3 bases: TGTGCCAGCAGCAAACAGGGTTCGACCACCGGGGAGCTGTTTTTT. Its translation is CASSKQGSTTGELFF.

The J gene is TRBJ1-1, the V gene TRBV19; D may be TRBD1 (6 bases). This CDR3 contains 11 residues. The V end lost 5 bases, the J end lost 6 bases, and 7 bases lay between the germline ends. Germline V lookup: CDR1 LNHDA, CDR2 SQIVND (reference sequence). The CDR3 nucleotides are TGTGCCAGTAGTCAGGGGTCTGAAGCTTTCTTT. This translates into CASSQGSEAFF.

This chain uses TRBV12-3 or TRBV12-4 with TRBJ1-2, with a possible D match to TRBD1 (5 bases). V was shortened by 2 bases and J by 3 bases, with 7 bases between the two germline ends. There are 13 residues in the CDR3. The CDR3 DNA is TGTGCCAGCAGTTTACAGGGATACTATGGCTACACCTTC. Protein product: CASSLQGYYGYTF.

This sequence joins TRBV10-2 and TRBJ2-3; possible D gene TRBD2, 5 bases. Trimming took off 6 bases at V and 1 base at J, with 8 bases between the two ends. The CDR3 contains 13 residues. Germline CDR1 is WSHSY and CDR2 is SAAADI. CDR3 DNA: TGCGCCAGCAGGAGCGGAGGCACAGATACGCAGTATTTT. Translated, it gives CASRSGGTDTQYF.

DNA of the CDR3: TGTGCCAGTAGTGCCGCCTGGGCTAGTTCACGGGAGACCCAGTACTTC. Translated, it gives CASSAAWASSRETQYF. V gene TRBV19 combines with J gene TRBJ2-5; D is ambiguous. The CDR3 loop spans 16 amino acids. The germline V and J ends were trimmed by 5 bases and 5 bases, with 21 bases remaining between them. CDR1 is LNHDA and CDR2 is SQIVND in the germline V gene (reference sequence).

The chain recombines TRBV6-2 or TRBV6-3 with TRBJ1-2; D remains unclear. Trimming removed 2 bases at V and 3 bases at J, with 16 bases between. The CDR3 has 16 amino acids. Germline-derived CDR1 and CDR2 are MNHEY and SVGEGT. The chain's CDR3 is CASSYTDDPSYYGYTF. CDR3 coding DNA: TGTGCCAGCAGTTACACAGACGACCCCTCCTACTATGGCTACACCTTC.

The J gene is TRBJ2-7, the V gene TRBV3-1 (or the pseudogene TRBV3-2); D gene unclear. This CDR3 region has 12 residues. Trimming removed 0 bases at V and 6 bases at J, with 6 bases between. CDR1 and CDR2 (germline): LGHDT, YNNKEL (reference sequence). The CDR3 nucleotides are TGTGCCAGCAGCCAAGATTTAGGCGAGCAGTACTTC. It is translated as CASSQDLGEQYF.

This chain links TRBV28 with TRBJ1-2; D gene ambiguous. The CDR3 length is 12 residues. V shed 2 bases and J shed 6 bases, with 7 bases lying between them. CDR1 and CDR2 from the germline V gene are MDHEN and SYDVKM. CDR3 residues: CASSLNKNGYTF. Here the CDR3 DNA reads TGTGCCAGCAGTTTAAACAAAAATGGCTACACCTTC.

The CDR3 DNA sequence: TGCGCCAGCAGCCCAGACATATCCACGATGAGTGGAAACACCATATATTTT. This translates into CASSPDISTMSGNTIYF. The chain couples TRBV4-1 to TRBJ1-3; D unresolved. With 4 bases removed from V and 3 bases from J, the gap between germline ends came to 19 bases. CDR1 is MGHRA and CDR2 is YSYEKL in the germline V gene. The CDR3 spans 17 residues.

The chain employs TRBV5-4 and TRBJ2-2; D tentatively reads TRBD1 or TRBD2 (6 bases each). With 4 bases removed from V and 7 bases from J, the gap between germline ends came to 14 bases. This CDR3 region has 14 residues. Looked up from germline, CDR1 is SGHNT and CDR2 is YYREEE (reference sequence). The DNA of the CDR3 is TGTGCCAGCAGCGGTACGGGGGCCCACGGGGAGCTGTTTTTT. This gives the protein CASSGTGAHGELFF.

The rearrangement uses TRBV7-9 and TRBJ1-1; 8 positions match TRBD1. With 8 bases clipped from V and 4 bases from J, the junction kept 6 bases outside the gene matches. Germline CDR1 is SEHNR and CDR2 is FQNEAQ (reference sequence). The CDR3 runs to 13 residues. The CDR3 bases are TGTGCCAGCCAGGGGGCTTACCGCACTGAAGCTTTCTTT. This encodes CASQGAYRTEAFF.

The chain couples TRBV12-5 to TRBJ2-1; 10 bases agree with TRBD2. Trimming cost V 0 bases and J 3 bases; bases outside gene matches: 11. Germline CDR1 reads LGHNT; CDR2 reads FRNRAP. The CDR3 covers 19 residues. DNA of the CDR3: TGTGCTAGTGGTTTGGTAAAGGCTAGCGGGGGAACTCTCTACAATGAGCAGTTCTTC. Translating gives CASGLVKASGGTLYNEQFF.

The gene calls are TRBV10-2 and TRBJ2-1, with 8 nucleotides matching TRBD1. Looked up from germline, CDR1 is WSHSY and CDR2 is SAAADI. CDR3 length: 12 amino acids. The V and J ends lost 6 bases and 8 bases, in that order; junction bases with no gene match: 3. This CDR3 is CASSTQGDEQFF. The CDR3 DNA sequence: TGCGCCAGCAGCACACAGGGGGATGAGCAGTTCTTC.

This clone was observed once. This CDR3 reads CASSARDGGAGELFF. CDR3 in DNA: TGTGCCAGCAGCGCCCGGGACGGGGGGGCCGGGGAGCTGTTTTTT. V and J are TRBV11-3 and TRBJ2-2; 8 bases agree with TRBD2. This CDR3 comprises 15 residues. The germline V gene encodes CDR1 SGHNT and CDR2 YENEEA. J was trimmed by 6 bases and V by 5 bases; bases with no gene match: 8.

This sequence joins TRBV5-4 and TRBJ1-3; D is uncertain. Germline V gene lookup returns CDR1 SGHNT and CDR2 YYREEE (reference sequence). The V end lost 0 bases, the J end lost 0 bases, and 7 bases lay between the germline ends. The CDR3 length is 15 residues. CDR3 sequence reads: CASSLGVDSGNTIYF. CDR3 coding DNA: TGTGCCAGCAGCTTGGGGGTAGACTCTGGAAACACCATATATTTT.

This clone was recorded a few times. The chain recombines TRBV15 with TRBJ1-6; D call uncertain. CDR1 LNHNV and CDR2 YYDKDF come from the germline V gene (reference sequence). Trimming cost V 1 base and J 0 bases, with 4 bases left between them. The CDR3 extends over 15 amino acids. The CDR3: CATSRGDSYNSPLHF. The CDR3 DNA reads TGTGCCACCAGCAGAGGGGACTCCTATAATTCACCCCTCCACTTT.

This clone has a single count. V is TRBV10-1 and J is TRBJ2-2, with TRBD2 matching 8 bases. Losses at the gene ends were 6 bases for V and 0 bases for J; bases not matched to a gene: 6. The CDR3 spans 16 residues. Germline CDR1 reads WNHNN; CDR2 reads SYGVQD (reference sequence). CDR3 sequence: CASSITSGANTGELFF. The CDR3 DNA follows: TGCGCCAGCAGCATTACTAGCGGCGCGAACACCGGGGAGCTGTTTTTT.

CDR3 loop: CAWYSSSYGYTF. The CDR3 DNA reads TGTGCCTGGTATTCGAGTTCGTATGGCTACACCTTC. The chain is built from TRBV30 and TRBJ1-2; no definite D call. Germline V gene sequence: CDR1 GTSNPN, CDR2 SVGIG (reference sequence). V was clipped by 5 bases and J by 5 bases, with 12 bases between them. The CDR3 length is 12 residues. Based on the CDR3 plus reference TRBV30 and TRBJ1-2, the full variable domain is SQTIHQWPATLVQPVGSPLSLECTVEGTSNPNLYWYRQAAGRGLQLLFYSVGIGQISSEVPQNLSASRPQDRQFILSSKKLLLSDSGFYLCAWYSSSYGYTFGSGTRLTVV.

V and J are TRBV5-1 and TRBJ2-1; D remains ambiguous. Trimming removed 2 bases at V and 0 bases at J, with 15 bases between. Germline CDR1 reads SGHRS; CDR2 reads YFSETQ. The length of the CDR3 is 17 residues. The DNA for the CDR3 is TGCGCCAGCAGCTTTATTGGTCGGGCTAGCTCCTACAATGAGCAGTTCTTC. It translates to CASSFIGRASSYNEQFF.